Listed here are 11 T cell receptor beta chains from one sample, sequenced in a study of cytomegalovirus exposure and HLA in healthy donors. The assay was immunoSEQ multiplex PCR, and TCRdb's table has in-frame clones only and misses some. The sample records 75,000 to 90,000 clones, 96% being singletons. Sequenced sample: PBMCs. These TCRs come from a man younger than 35 in good health and CMV-seropositive.

This chain uses TRBV6-6 with TRBJ1-1, with 10 bases identical to TRBD1. Germline CDR1 is MNHNY and CDR2 is SVGAGI (reference sequence). The CDR3 covers 15 residues. Trimming cost V 2 bases and J 5 bases; bases outside gene matches: 5. The CDR3 loop reads CASSYQSDRGTEAFF. CDR3 bases: TGTGCCAGCAGTTACCAATCGGACAGGGGGACTGAAGCTTTCTTT.

V and J are TRBV30 and TRBJ1-4; tentative D call: TRBD1 (5 bases). V was clipped by 3 bases and J by 7 bases, with 21 bases between them. The germline V gene has CDR1 GTSNPN and CDR2 SVGIG (reference sequence). The CDR3 sequence is 16 residues long. CDR3 loop: CAWRSIGRLGGEKLFF. In DNA form, the CDR3 reads TGTGCCTGGAGATCGATCGGACGGCTGGGGGGTGAAAAACTGTTTTTT.

This clone came up once. This rearrangement joins TRBV19 to TRBJ2-1, with TRBD2 matching 10 bases. CDR1 is LNHDA, CDR2 SQIVND, per germline (reference sequence). The CDR3 consists of 18 residues. Germline trimming cut 5 bases from V and 8 bases from J; bases unmatched to any gene: 18. CDR3 loop: CASSVDPPGLASKDEQFF. The DNA of the CDR3 is TGTGCCAGTAGTGTGGATCCCCCGGGACTAGCGAGTAAGGATGAGCAGTTCTTC.

The V gene is TRBV29-1, the J gene TRBJ2-7, with 12 nucleotides matching TRBD1. J gave up 6 bases and V 4 bases, and 13 bases lay outside the gene matches. Looked up from germline, CDR1 is SQVTM and CDR2 is ANQGSEA. This CDR3 region has 16 residues. The DNA for the CDR3 is TGCAGCGTTGGGGGGGACAGGGGGCTAGGTATAGGCGAGCAGTACTTC. Encoded protein: CSVGGDRGLGIGEQYF.

The chain carries TRBV19 and TRBJ2-4, with 8 bases aligning to TRBD1. CDR3 length: 15 residues. Trimming removed 3 bases from V and 7 bases from J; junction bases left unmatched: 8. Germline V gene sequence: CDR1 LNHDA, CDR2 SQIVND (reference sequence). CDR3 DNA: TGTGCCAGTAGTATGTTGACAGGGGCGGGGAACATTCAGTACTTC. Protein sequence: CASSMLTGAGNIQYF.

This clone has just one count. V and J are TRBV11-3 and TRBJ2-1, with TRBD2 matching 8 bases. Trimming at V came to 1 base and at J to 10 bases, leaving 3 bases not matched to a gene. This CDR3 is built from 13 residues. The germline V gene has CDR1 SGHNT and CDR2 YENEEA. This CDR3 is CASSLVVAGEQFF. As DNA, the CDR3 is TGTGCCAGCAGCTTAGTTGTAGCGGGAGAGCAGTTCTTC. Drawing the rest from reference TRBV11-3 and TRBJ2-1, the complete variable domain is EAGVVQSPRYKIIEKKQPVAFWCNPISGHNTLYWYLQNLGQGPELLIRYENEEAVDDSQLPKDRFSAERLKGVDSTLKIQPAELGDSAVYLCASSLVVAGEQFFGPGTRLTVL.

This chain connects TRBV6-5 to TRBJ2-1, with 7 bases aligning to TRBD1. V was clipped by 0 bases and J by 15 bases; unmatched bases: 8. This CDR3 spans 13 amino acids. Germline-derived CDR1 and CDR2 are MNHEY and SVGAGI. The CDR3 loop reads CASSYSNRGEAFF. CDR3 in DNA: TGTGCCAGCAGTTACTCGAACAGGGGAGAGGCGTTCTTC.

The chain recombines TRBV28 with TRBJ2-1, with D possibly being TRBD2 (7 bases). Germline V gene data show CDR1 as MDHEN and CDR2 as SYDVKM. Trimming took 6 bases from V and 1 from J, leaving 28 bases between them. This CDR3 is built from 20 residues. CDR3 loop: CASSRPTAGGQGMSYNEQFF. DNA for the CDR3: TGTGCCAGCAGCCGTCCGACCGCCGGGGGGCAGGGGATGTCCTACAATGAGCAGTTCTTC. Full variable domain (missing parts from reference TRBV28 and TRBJ2-1): DVKVTQSSRYLVKRTGEKVFLECVQDMDHENMFWYRQDPGLGLRLIYFSYDVKMKEKGDIPEGYSVSREKKERFSLILESASTNQTSMYLCASSRPTAGGQGMSYNEQFFGPGTRLTVL.

The genes are TRBV5-1 and TRBJ2-7; TRBD2 agrees at 10 bases. The CDR3 runs 14 residues. Per the germline V gene, CDR1 is SGHRS and CDR2 is YFSETQ. Trimming removed 3 bases from V and 2 bases from J; junction bases left unmatched: 2. In DNA, the CDR3 is TGCGCCAGCAGCTCGGGACTAGCGACCTACGAGCAGTACTTC. Protein sequence: CASSSGLATYEQYF.

The rearrangement uses TRBV27 and TRBJ1-1; D might be TRBD1 (5 bases). Trimming pared 2 bases from V and 1 base from J, leaving 5 bases between. The CDR3 is 13 amino acids. Germline CDR1 reads MNHEY; CDR2 reads SMNVEV (reference sequence). The CDR3 here is CASSLRGNTEAFF. CDR3 sequence (DNA): TGTGCCAGCAGTTTAAGGGGGAACACTGAAGCTTTCTTT.

This chain connects TRBV4-1 to TRBJ2-1; TRBD2 might be the D (5 bases). Germline V CDR1 and CDR2: MGHRA, YSYEKL. The ends were cut back, 2 bases at V and 8 bases at J, with 19 bases in the middle. This CDR3 has 16 amino acids. As DNA, the CDR3 is TGCGCCAGCAGCCAATTCGTAGACCGGGGAGATGATGAGCAGTTCTTC. This translates into CASSQFVDRGDDEQFF.